Described below is a single T cell receptor (beta chain) sequence and its context. This specimen comes from a study of blood T cell repertoires in COVID-19. Across the study: PBMCs, B-cell-depleted T cells, or T cells provided the cDNA or gDNA that made up the material.

Cohorts were based on clinical histories the participants reported. Here immunoSEQ multiplex PCR was the method, and the copy in TCRdb shows in-frame clones only, minus some. Here the sample spans 200,000 to 250,000 clones, 84% being singletons. V lost 7 bases to trimming and J lost 3 bases; unmatched junction nucleotides: 6. Germline V gene sequence: CDR1 MNHEY, CDR2 SVGAGI. This CDR3 has 15 residues. This TCR was recovered from a man in his sixties who had recovered from COVID-19. Material for sequencing was PBMCs or T cells enriched from blood (not recorded which). This chain connects TRBV6-5 to TRBJ2-2, with 9 bases identical to TRBD1. Here the CDR3 DNA reads TGTGCCAGCAAAGTCGGACAGGGGTACACCGGGGAGCTGTTTTTT. Translated: CASKVGQGYTGELFF.